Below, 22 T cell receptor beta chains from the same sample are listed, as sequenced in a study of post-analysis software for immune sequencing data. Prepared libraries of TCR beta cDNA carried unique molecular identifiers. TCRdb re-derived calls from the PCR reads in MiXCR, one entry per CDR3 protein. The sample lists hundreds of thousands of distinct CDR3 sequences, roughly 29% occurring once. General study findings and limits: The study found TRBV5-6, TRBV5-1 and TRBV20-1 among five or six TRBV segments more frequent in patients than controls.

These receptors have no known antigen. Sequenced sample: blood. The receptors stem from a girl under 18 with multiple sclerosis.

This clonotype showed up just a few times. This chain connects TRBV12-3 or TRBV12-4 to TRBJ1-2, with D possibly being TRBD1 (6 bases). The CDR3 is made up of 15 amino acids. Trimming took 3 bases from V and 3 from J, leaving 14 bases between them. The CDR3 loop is CASSFNPGADYGYTF. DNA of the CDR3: TGTGCCAGCAGTTTTAATCCAGGGGCCGACTATGGCTACACCTTC.

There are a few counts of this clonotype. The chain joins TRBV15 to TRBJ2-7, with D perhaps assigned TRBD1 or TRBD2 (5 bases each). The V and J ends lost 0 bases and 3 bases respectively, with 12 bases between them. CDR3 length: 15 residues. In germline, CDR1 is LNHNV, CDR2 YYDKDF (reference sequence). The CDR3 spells CATSRERGPNYEQYF. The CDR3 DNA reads TGTGCCACCAGCAGAGAAAGGGGACCTAACTACGAGCAGTACTTC.

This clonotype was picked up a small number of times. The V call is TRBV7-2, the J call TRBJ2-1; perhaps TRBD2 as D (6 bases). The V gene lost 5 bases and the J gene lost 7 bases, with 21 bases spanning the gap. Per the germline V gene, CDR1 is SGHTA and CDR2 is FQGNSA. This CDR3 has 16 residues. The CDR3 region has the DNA TGTGCCAGCAGCGGAGACTCCGGACTAAGGTGGAATGAGCAGTTCTTC. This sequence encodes CASSGDSGLRWNEQFF.

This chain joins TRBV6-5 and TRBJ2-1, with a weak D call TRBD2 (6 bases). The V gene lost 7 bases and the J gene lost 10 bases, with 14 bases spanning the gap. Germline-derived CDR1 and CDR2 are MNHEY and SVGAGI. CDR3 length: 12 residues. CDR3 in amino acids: CASTPGGREQFF. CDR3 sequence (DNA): TGTGCCAGCACCCCCGGGGGACGCGAGCAGTTCTTC.

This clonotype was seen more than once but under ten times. The CDR3 reads CSARVRQGYTEAFF. In DNA, the CDR3 is TGCAGTGCTAGAGTACGTCAGGGTTACACTGAAGCTTTCTTT. The genes are TRBV20-1 and TRBJ1-1; weak D call: TRBD1 (5 bases). Trimming left V 1 base short and J 3 bases short, with 12 bases between. The CDR3 extends over 14 amino acids. Germline CDR1 and CDR2: DFQATT and SNEGSKA (reference sequence).

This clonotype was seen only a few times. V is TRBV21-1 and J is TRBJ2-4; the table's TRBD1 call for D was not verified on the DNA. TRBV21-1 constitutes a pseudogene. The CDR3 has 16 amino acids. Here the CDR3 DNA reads TGTGCCAGCAGCAGCGGGGACGGGAAAGCCAAAAACATTCAGTACTTC. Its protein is CASSSGDGKAKNIQYF.

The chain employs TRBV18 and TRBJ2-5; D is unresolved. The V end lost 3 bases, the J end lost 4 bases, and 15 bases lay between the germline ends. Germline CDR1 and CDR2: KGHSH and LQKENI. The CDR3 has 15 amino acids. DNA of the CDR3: TGTGCCAGCTCACCCCCGGGCCCATTTGGAGAGACCCAGTACTTC. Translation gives CASSPPGPFGETQYF.

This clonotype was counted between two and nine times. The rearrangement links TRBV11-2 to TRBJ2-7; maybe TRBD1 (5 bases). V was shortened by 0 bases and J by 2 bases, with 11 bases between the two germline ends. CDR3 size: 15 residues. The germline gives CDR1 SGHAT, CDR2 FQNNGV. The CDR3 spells CASSLEYPGTYEQYF. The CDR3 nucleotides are TGTGCCAGCAGCTTAGAGTACCCAGGGACCTACGAGCAGTACTTC.

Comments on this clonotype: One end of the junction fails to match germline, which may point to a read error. The CDR3 is CASSGGGMDTGERFF. The CDR3 DNA reads TGTGCCAGCAGTGGGGGGGGGATGGACACCGGGGAGCGGTTTTTT. The chain recombines TRBV6-5 with TRBJ2-2; the match to TRBD2 covers 7 bases. CDR1 and CDR2 (germline): MNHEY, SVGAGI. This CDR3 contains 15 residues.

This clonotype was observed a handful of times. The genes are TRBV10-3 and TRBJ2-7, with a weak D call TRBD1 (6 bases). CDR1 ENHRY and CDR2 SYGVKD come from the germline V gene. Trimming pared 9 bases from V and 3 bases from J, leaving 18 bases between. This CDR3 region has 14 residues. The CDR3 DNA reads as TGTGCCATACGACTAACGGACAGATACTACGAGCAGTACTTC. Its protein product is CAIRLTDRYYEQYF.

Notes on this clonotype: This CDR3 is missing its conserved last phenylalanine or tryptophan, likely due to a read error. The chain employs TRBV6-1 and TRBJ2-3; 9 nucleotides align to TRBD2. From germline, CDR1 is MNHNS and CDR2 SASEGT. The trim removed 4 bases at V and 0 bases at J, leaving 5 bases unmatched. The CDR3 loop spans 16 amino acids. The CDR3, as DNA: TGTGCCAGCAGTGTAATAGCGGGGGTAAGCACAGATACGCAGTATTTG. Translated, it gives CASSVIAGVSTDTQYL.

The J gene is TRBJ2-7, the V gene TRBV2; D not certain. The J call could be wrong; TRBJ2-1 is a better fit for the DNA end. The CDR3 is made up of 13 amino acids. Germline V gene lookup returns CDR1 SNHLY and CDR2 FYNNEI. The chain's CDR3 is CASSDWVSYEQFF. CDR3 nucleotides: TGTGCCAGCAGTGACTGGGTCTCCTACGAGCAGTTCTTC.

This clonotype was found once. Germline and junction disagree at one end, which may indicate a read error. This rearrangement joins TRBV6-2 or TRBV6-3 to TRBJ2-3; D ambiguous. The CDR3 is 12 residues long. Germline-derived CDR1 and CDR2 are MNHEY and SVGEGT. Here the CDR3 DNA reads TGTGCCGGCAGCTCCCAGGTCCATACGCAGTATTTT. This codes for CAGSSQVHTQYF.

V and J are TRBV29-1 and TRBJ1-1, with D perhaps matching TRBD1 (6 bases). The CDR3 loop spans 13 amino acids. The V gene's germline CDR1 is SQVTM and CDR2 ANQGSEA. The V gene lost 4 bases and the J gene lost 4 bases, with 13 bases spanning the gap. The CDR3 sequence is CSVGRGASTEAFF. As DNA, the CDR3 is TGCAGCGTTGGCCGGGGGGCTTCCACTGAAGCTTTCTTT.

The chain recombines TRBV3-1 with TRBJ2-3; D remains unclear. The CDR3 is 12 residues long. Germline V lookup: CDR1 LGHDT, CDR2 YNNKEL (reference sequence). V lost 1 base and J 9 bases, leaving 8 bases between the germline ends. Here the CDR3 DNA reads TGTGCCAGCAGCCAAGGTCCGCGAACGCAGTATTTT. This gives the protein CASSQGPRTQYF.

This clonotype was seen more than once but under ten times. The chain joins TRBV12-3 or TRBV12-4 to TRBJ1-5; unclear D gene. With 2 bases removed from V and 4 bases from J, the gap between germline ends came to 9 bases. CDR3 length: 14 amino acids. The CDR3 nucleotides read TGTGCCAGCAGTTTATCTCACGCAAATCAGCCCCAGCATTTT. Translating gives CASSLSHANQPQHF.

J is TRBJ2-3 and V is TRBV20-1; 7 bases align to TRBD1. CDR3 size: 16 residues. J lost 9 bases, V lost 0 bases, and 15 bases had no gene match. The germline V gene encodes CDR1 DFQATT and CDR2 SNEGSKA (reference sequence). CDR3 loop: CSARDAPKGASETQYF. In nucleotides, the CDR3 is TGCAGTGCTAGAGATGCCCCGAAGGGGGCTTCCGAGACGCAGTATTTT.

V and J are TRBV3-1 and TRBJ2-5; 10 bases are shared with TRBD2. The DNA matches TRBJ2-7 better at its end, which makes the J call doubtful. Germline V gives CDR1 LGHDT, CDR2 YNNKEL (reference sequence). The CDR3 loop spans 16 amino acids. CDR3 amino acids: CASSQDCASGSYEQYF. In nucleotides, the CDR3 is TGTGCCAGCAGCCAAGATTGCGCTAGCGGGAGCTACGAGCAGTACTTC.

The CDR3 region is CSVIQETQYF. CDR3 in DNA: TGCAGCGTTATTCAAGAGACCCAGTACTTC. The chain employs TRBV29-1 and TRBJ2-5; D remains unclear. This CDR3 is 10 amino acids long. The germline V gene has CDR1 SQVTM and CDR2 ANQGSEA. V was cut by 5 bases and J by 2 bases, with 3 bases left in between. Based on the CDR3 plus reference TRBV29-1 and TRBJ2-5, the full variable domain is SAVISQKPSRDICQRGTSLTIQCQVDSQVTMMFWYRQQPGQSLTLIATANQGSEATYESGFVIDKFPISRPNLTFSTLTVSNMSPEDSSIYLCSVIQETQYFGPGTRLLVL.

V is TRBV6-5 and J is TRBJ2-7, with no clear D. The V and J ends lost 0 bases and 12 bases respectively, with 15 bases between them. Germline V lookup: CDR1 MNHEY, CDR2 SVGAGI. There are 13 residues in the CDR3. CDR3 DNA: TGTGCCAGCAGTTACTCGAATAGGGTTGGTATGTACTTC. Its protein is CASSYSNRVGMYF.

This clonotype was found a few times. The DNA of the CDR3 is TGCAGCGCGACCCGGGAGCTCTGGCGCGAGCAGTACTTC. It encodes CSATRELWREQYF. The chain recombines TRBV20-1 with TRBJ2-5; perhaps TRBD2 as D (6 bases). The better agreement between TRBJ2-7 and the DNA end casts doubt on the J call. The CDR3 totals 13 residues. CDR1 and CDR2 from the germline V gene are DFQATT and SNEGSKA (reference sequence).

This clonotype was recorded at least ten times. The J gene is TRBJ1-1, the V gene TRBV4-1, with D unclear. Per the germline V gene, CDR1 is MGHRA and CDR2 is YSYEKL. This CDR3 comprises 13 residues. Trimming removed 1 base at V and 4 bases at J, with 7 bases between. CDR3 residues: CASSQGRGTEAFF. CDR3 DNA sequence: TGCGCCAGCAGCCAAGGGCGGGGCACTGAAGCTTTCTTT.